Included here is one T cell receptor beta chain sequence, with context. The specificity of this receptor is unknown. Per-base quality was not reported, and no clone a single base away is much larger than it. This entry comes from a study of T cells after yellow fever vaccination (dated by TCRdb to between 2018 and 2021). About the full investigation: Libraries from fractions with low cell numbers were prepared with the SMART-Seq v4 Ultra Low Input RNA kit. To follow T-cell clones before and after both primary and booster YFV17D yellow fever vaccination, bulk TCR alpha and beta repertoires underwent longitudinal sequencing. Two healthy male donors, one aged 18 to 30 and one aged 30 to 39 years, made up the cohort. Blood was collected at multiple timepoints before and after primary and secondary immunization, and bulk PBMC replicates and cell subsets were isolated.

TCR cDNA was synthesized by 5'RACE template switching, which introduced a universal primer site and unique molecular identifiers. cDNA synthesis was primed from both the TCR alpha and TCR beta constant segments. Two PCR steps were used to amplify libraries, with sample barcodes and sequencing adapters being added in the second step. Libraries were sequenced on Illumina HiSeq 2500 (2x100 bp) or NovaSeq (2x150 bp). The study's processing was this. MIGEC was used to demultiplex reads and collapse the reads into UMI consensus sequences, and MiXCR was used for V(D)J alignment. Clonotypes responding to the vaccine were identified with edgeR on replicate PBMC samples, with the criteria of FDR below 0.01 and a log2 fold change above 5 up to day 15. Each bulk clonotype was labeled CD4 or CD8 based on which sequenced repertoire, CD4 or CD8, contained the clonotype at higher abundance. TCRdb redid the processing of the public reads, applying fastp at Q25 and MiXCR, and retained in-frame beta chains. Identical CDR3 protein sequences are pooled into one entry, listed with their most common genes and DNA. TCRdb, rather than the study authors, made the V and J calls. The table for this sample lists approximately 550,000 distinct CDR3 sequences; roughly 13% of them were counted only once. Of the sample, 11% to 15% falls within the top ten clones.

General findings and caveats noted by the study authors: Most clones expanded after primary vaccination were re-detected after the booster (almost 97% of CD4 and approximately 85% of CD8), suggesting broad memory maintenance. Computational filtering was required because FACS-sorted repertoires could contain abundant contaminating clonotypes from the bulk population. The secondary T-cell response was found to be weaker but faster than the primary response, with a peak reached on day 5 rather than on day 15. Because only two donors were included in the study, the extent to which the findings can be generalized is limited. A small fraction of clonotypes showed up in both the CD4 and CD8 compartments, probably as a result of convergent recombination.

CDR3 length: 15 amino acids, cysteine to phenylalanine. Just CDR3 DNA is preserved here, 45 bases in frame from base 1. The junction carries 17 bases between V and J, which are trimmed by 5 bases and 9 bases respectively. The CDR1 and CDR2 encoded by the germline V gene (reference sequence) are LNHNV and YYDKDF. The treatment or condition tag for this specimen amounts to: live attenuated yellow fever vaccine strain. At each blood-draw timepoint, two biological replicates of bulk PBMCs were obtained. A standard Ficoll-Paque protocol was used to isolate PBMCs from peripheral blood. TriZol was used to extract RNA from bulk PBMCs, CD4 and CD8 fractions, and dextramer-positive and dextramer-negative fractions.

The chain couples TRBV15 to TRBJ1-6; perhaps TRBD1 is the D gene, with 5 bases matching. This specimen was PBMCs, taken on the day of the yellow fever booster vaccination. The TCR sequence derives from a man aged 25-40 years who received the YFV17D yellow fever vaccine. The CDR3 is CATSQKNRGTSPLHF. In nucleotide form, the sequence is TGTGCCACCAGCCAAAAGAATCGGGGGACTTCACCCCTCCACTTT. Where the CDR3 stops, the reference TRBV15 and TRBJ1-6 genes take over; the full variable domain is DAMVIQNPRYQVTQFGKPVTLSCSQTLNHNVMYWYQQKSSQAPKLLFHYYDKDFNNEADTPDNFQSRRPNTSFCFLDIRSPGLGDTAMYLCATSQKNRGTSPLHFGNGTRLTVT.